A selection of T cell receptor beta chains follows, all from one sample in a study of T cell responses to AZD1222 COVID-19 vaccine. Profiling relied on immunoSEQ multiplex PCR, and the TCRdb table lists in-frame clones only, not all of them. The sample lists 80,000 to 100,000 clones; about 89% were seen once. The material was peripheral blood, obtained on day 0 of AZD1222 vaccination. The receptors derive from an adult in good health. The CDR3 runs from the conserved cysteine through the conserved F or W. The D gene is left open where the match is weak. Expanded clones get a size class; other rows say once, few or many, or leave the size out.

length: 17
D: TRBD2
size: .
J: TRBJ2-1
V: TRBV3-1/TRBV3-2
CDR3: CASSQDQTSGRLYEQFF
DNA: TGTGCCAGCAGCCAAGACCAGACTAGCGGGAGGTTGTATGAGCAGTTCTTC

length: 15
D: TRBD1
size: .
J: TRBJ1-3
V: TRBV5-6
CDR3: CARAPDRFSGNTIYF
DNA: TGTGCCAGAGCTCCGGACAGGTTCTCTGGAAACACCATATATTTT

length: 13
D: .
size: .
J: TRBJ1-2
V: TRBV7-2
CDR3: CASSLGGNYGYTF
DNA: TGTGCCAGCAGCTTAGGAGGGAACTATGGCTACACCTTC

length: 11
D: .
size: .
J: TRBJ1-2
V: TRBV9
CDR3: CASRANYGYTF
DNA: TGTGCCAGCAGGGCTAACTATGGCTACACCTTC

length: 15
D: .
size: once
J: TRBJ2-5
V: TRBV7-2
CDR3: CASSLVAGYQETQYF
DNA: TGTGCCAGCAGCTTAGTCGCAGGTTATCAAGAGACCCAGTACTTC

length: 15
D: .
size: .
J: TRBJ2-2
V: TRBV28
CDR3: CASSLGGTNTGELFF
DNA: TGTGCCAGCAGTCTAGGCGGAACGAACACCGGGGAGCTGTTTTTT

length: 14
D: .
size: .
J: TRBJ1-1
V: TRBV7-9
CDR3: CASSLSGVNTEAFF
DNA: TGTGCCAGCAGCTTAAGTGGAGTTAACACTGAAGCTTTCTTT

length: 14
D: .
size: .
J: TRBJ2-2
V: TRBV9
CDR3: CASSVVVNTGELFF
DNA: TGTGCCAGCAGCGTAGTCGTGAACACCGGGGAGCTGTTTTTT

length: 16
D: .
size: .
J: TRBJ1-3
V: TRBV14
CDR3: CASSRLQSGSGNTIYF
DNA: TGTGCCAGCAGCCGTTTGCAGTCTGGCTCTGGAAACACCATATATTTT

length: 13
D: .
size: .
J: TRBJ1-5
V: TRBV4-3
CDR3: CASSQDRGQPQHF
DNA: TGCGCCAGCAGCCAAGATAGGGGACAGCCCCAGCATTTT

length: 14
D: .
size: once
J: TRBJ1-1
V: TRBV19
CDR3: CASNSAELNTEAFF
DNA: TGTGCCAGTAATTCGGCGGAATTGAACACTGAAGCTTTCTTT

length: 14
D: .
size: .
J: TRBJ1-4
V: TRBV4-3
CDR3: CASATGPFNEKLFF
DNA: TGCGCCAGCGCAACGGGACCGTTTAATGAAAAACTGTTTTTT

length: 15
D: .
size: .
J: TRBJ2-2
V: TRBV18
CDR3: CASSQAASNTGELFF
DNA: TGTGCCAGCTCACAAGCCGCCTCGAACACCGGGGAGCTGTTTTTT

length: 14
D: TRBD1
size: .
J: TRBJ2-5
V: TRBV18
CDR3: CASSLRTGGETQYF
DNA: TGTGCCAGCTCATTAAGGACAGGGGGAGAGACCCAGTACTTC

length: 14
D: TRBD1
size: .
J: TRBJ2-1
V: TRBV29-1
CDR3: CSVGDRGRANEQFF
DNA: TGCAGCGTTGGGGACAGGGGGCGCGCCAATGAGCAGTTCTTC

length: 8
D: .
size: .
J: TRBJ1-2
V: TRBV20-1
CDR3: CSARDAGF
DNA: TGCAGTGCTAGAGATGCAGGCTTC

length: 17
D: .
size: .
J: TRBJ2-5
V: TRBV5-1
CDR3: CASSLAGSGSGQGTQYF
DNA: TGCGCCAGCAGCTTGGCCGGTAGCGGATCAGGTCAAGGGACCCAGTACTTC

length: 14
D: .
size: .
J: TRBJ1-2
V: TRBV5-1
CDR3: CASSLTTVSYGYTF
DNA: TGCGCCAGCAGCTTAACTACAGTCTCCTATGGCTACACCTTC

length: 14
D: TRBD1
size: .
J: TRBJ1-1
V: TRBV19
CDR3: CASSIDRGGSEAFF
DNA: TGTGCCAGTAGTATCGACAGGGGAGGGTCTGAAGCTTTCTTT

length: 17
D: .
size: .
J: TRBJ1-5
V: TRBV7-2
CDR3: CASSLGSSQYSNQPQHF
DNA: TGTGCCAGCAGCTTAGGGTCCAGCCAGTATAGCAATCAGCCCCAGCATTTT

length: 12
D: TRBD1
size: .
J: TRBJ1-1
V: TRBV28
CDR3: CASSMQGAHAFF
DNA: TGTGCCAGCAGCATGCAGGGGGCGCATGCTTTCTTT

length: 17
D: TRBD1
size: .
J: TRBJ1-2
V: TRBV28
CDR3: CASSLLGTGERNYGYTF
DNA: TGTGCCAGCAGTTTGCTCGGGACAGGGGAAAGGAACTATGGCTACACCTTC

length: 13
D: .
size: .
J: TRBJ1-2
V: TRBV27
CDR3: CASSPQGNYGYTF
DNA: TGTGCCAGCAGTCCCCAGGGGAACTATGGCTACACCTTC

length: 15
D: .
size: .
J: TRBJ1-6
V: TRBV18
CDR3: CASSLRSSYNSPLHF
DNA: TGTGCCAGCTCGCTACGGAGCTCCTATAATTCACCCCTCCACTTT

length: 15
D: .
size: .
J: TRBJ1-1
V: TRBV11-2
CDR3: CASSLEIQENTEAFF
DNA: TGTGCCAGCAGCTTAGAGATACAGGAGAACACTGAAGCTTTCTTT

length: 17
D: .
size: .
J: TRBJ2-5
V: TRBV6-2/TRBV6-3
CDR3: CASSSILSTQDKETQYF
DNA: TGTGCCAGCAGTTCGATCCTCTCAACCCAGGATAAAGAGACCCAGTACTTC

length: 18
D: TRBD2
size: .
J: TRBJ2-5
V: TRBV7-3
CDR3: CASSSRTSGGESKETQYF
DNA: TGTGCCAGCAGCTCCCGGACTAGCGGGGGGGAGAGTAAAGAGACCCAGTACTTC

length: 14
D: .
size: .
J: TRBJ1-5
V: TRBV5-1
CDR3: CASSLGGSNQPQHF
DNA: TGCGCCAGCAGCCTTGGGGGCAGCAATCAGCCCCAGCATTTT

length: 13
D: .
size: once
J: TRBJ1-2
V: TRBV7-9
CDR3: CASSFSRQALYTF
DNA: TGTGCCAGCAGCTTCTCGCGACAGGCCCTCTACACCTTC

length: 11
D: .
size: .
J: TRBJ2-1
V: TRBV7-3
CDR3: CASSLGNEQFF
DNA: TGTGCCAGCAGTCTGGGCAATGAGCAGTTCTTC

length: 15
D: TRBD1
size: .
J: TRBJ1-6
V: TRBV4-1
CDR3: CASSHGQGGGSPLHF
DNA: TGCGCCAGCAGCCATGGACAGGGGGGAGGTTCACCCCTCCACTTT

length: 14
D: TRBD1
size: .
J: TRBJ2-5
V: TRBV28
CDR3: CASSSPGGLETQYF
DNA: TGTGCCAGCAGTTCACCAGGGGGCTTGGAGACCCAGTACTTC

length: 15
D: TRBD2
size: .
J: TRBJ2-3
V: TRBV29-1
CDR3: CSVEIRTSGKDTQYF
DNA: TGCAGCGTAGAGATCCGGACTAGCGGGAAGGATACGCAGTATTTT

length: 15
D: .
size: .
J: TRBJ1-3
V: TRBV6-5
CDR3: CASRRGEYPGNTIYF
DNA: TGTGCCAGCAGGCGCGGAGAATACCCTGGAAACACCATATATTTT

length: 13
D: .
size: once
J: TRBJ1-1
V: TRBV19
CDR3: CASSRGGNTEAFF
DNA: TGTGCCAGTAGTAGGGGAGGGAACACTGAAGCTTTCTTT

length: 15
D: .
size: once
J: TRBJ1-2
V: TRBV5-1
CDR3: CASSLVPGADYGYTF
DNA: TGCGCCAGCAGCTTGGTACCCGGGGCAGACTATGGCTACACCTTC

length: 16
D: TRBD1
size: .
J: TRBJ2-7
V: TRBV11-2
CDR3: CASRQIQGSQAYEQYF
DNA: TGTGCCAGCAGACAGATACAGGGGTCACAAGCCTACGAGCAGTACTTC